One sample yielded the 13 T cell receptor beta chains listed below, sequenced in a study of regulatory T cells in long-lasting Graves disease. CDR3-region Arm-PCR and iRepertoire HTBI primers produced the TCR beta libraries. TCRdb re-called the multiplex PCR reads through MiXCR, storing one row per CDR3 protein. The data show around 450,000 distinct CDR3 sequences, 20% to 25% seen once. The time point was: persistent/refractory GD, antithyroid drugs over 5 years with positive TRAb. PBMC RNA served as the TCR library source. This specimen consisted of peripheral blood mononuclear cells (PBMCs), obtained when the disease was refractory, from a patient treated with antithyroid drugs. All receptors come from a female donor with Graves disease.

In its sample, this clonotype was seen many times. This chain joins TRBV15 and TRBJ1-2; maybe TRBD1 (5 bases). Germline values: CDR1 LNHNV, CDR2 YYDKDF (reference sequence). V was pared by 1 base and J by 4 bases, with 7 bases between. The CDR3 length is 13 residues. DNA for the CDR3: TGTGCCACCAGCAGAGCGGGACCCTATGGCTACACCTTC. Translated, it gives CATSRAGPYGYTF.

This chain joins TRBV9 and TRBJ1-1, with 8 bases that match TRBD1. The germline V gene encodes CDR1 SGDLS and CDR2 YYNGEE. V was clipped by 2 bases and J by 4 bases; unmatched bases: 4. The CDR3 loop spans 14 amino acids. Written as DNA, the CDR3 is TGTGCCAGCAGCGTTGAGACAGGGGCCACTGAAGCTTTCTTT. Its protein is CASSVETGATEAFF.

This clonotype was detected ten times or more. The gene calls are TRBV2 and TRBJ2-5; D possibly corresponds to TRBD2 (5 bases). The CDR3 is 15 amino acids. The germline V and J ends were trimmed by 2 bases and 3 bases, with 13 bases remaining between them. Per germline, CDR1 SNHLY and CDR2 FYNNEI. CDR3 amino acids: CASSETASTEETQYF. The CDR3 nucleotides are TGTGCCAGCAGTGAAACGGCTAGCACCGAAGAGACCCAGTACTTC. Based on the CDR3 plus reference TRBV2 and TRBJ2-5, the full variable domain is EPEVTQTPSHQVTQMGQEVILRCVPISNHLYFYWYRQILGQKVEFLVSFYNNEISEKSEIFDDQFSVERPDGSNFTLKIRSTKLEDSAMYFCASSETASTEETQYFGPGTRLLVL.

This clonotype was detected only a few times. CDR3 protein: CSGGTPFGEQFF. The CDR3 coding sequence is TGCAGCGGCGGGACTCCCTTCGGAGAGCAGTTCTTC. V is TRBV29-1 and J is TRBJ2-1; D might be TRBD2 (6 bases). Per germline, CDR1 SQVTM and CDR2 ANQGSEA. The CDR3 runs to 12 residues. Trimming took 7 bases from V and 10 from J, leaving 17 bases between them.

The genes are TRBV7-9 and TRBJ1-2; D ambiguous. V was trimmed by 5 bases and J by 2 bases, leaving 12 bases between them. CDR1 is SEHNR, CDR2 FQNEAQ, per germline (reference sequence). The CDR3 spans 14 residues. The CDR3 nucleotides read TGTGCCAGCAGCAACGCTATAGGGAACTATGGCTACACCTTC. Encoded protein: CASSNAIGNYGYTF.

This clonotype was counted many times. This chain joins TRBV20-1 and TRBJ1-1; TRBD1 aligns across 8 bases. J lost 5 bases, V lost 4 bases, and 6 bases had no gene match. CDR3 length equals 13 residues. Germline V lookup: CDR1 DFQATT, CDR2 SNEGSKA (reference sequence). Here the CDR3 DNA reads TGCAGTGCTAACAGGGGGGCTAATACTGAAGCTTTCTTT. It codes for CSANRGANTEAFF.

This clonotype was observed many times. The chain couples TRBV3-1 to TRBJ2-5; TRBD2 aligns across 15 bases. This CDR3 comprises 16 residues. V shed 4 bases and J 3 bases; nucleotides not matched to a gene: 3. Germline V gene data show CDR1 as LGHDT and CDR2 as YNNKEL (reference sequence). The CDR3 here is CASSPRTSGGEETQYF. As DNA, the CDR3 is TGTGCCAGCAGCCCTCGGACTAGCGGGGGGGAAGAGACCCAGTACTTC.

The chain is built from TRBV5-1 and TRBJ2-5; the match to TRBD1 covers 11 bases. Germline-derived CDR1 and CDR2 are SGHRS and YFSETQ. The CDR3 extends over 15 amino acids. J gave up 4 bases and V 2 bases, and 4 bases lay outside the gene matches. The CDR3 sequence is CASSFGTGGRETQYF. The DNA for the CDR3 is TGCGCCAGCAGCTTCGGGACAGGGGGTCGAGAGACCCAGTACTTC.

This sequence joins TRBV29-1 and TRBJ2-7, with D tentatively TRBD1 (6 bases). V lost 7 bases to trimming and J lost 5 bases, with 18 bases between them. This CDR3 spans 13 amino acids. Germline loops: CDR1 SQVTM, CDR2 ANQGSEA. The chain's CDR3 is CSAETGPPHEQYF. The CDR3 DNA sequence: TGCAGCGCGGAAACAGGGCCCCCACACGAGCAGTACTTC.

The chain uses TRBV6-5 and TRBJ2-4, with D unclear. Trimming pared 2 bases from V and 6 bases from J, leaving 11 bases between. This CDR3 contains 14 residues. CDR1 and CDR2 (germline): MNHEY, SVGAGI. DNA of the CDR3: TGTGCCAGCAGTTACGGGCACGGCCCAAACATTCAGTACTTC. Translated: CASSYGHGPNIQYF.

This clonotype has at least ten counts. The V gene is TRBV27, the J gene TRBJ1-1; 7 bases are shared with TRBD1. V lost 1 base to trimming and J lost 1 base; unmatched junction nucleotides: 15. The CDR3 spans 19 residues. CDR1 is MNHEY, CDR2 SMNVEV, per germline (reference sequence). The CDR3 DNA reads as TGTGCCAGCAGTTTATTGCTATCTCCGACAGGGCCGGGGAACACTGAAGCTTTCTTT. Protein sequence: CASSLLLSPTGPGNTEAFF.

CDR3 sequence (DNA): TGCAGTGCTAGCGGGTCCGTCAATCAGCCCCAGCATTTT. This encodes CSASGSVNQPQHF. The V and J genes are TRBV20-1 and TRBJ1-5; D remains unclear. The germline gives CDR1 DFQATT, CDR2 SNEGSKA (reference sequence). Trimming removed 3 bases at V and 3 bases at J, with 9 bases between. The CDR3 sequence is 13 residues long.

This clonotype was seen ten or more times. J is TRBJ2-1 and V is TRBV7-2; 14 bases match TRBD2. The germline gives CDR1 SGHTA, CDR2 FQGNSA. CDR3 length: 16 amino acids. The J segment lost 5 bases and the V segment lost 6 bases, leaving 6 bases of the junction unmatched. CDR3 sequence: CASRPPGLAGDNEQFF. CDR3 DNA: TGTGCCAGCAGACCGCCGGGACTAGCGGGAGACAATGAGCAGTTCTTC.